The 26 T cell receptor beta chains presented below share a single source sample, sequenced in a study of blood T cell repertoires in COVID-19. The protocol was immunoSEQ multiplex PCR, while the TCRdb copy is restricted to in-frame clones and leaves out a portion. The repertoire holds under 250,000 clones, roughly 88% seen once, with roughly 6.2% in the top ten. Sequenced material: peripheral blood. Receptors originate from a woman at least 80 years old with COVID-19, enrolled during active disease.

This chain joins TRBV6-5 and TRBJ1-3; D gene uncertain. CDR3 length: 14 amino acids. V lost 8 bases, J lost 2 bases, and 13 bases lay in between. The germline V gene encodes CDR1 MNHEY and CDR2 SVGAGI. CDR3 loop: CASSLPGTGNTIYF. The CDR3 DNA sequence: TGTGCCAGCTCCTTGCCGGGAACTGGAAACACCATATATTTT.

This clone was found once. The V and J genes are TRBV5-6 and TRBJ1-5, with D possibly TRBD1 on 5 matching bases. The germline V gene has CDR1 SGHDT and CDR2 YYEEEE. The CDR3 spans 14 residues. V was pared by 4 bases and J by 6 bases, with 14 bases between. Here the CDR3 reads CASSTQGGGQPQHF. CDR3 nucleotides: TGTGCCAGCAGCACGCAGGGAGGAGGTCAGCCCCAGCATTTT.

The rearrangement links TRBV4-1 to TRBJ2-2, with D perhaps TRBD1 (6 bases). The CDR3 runs to 15 residues. The V gene lost 1 base and the J gene lost 6 bases, with 12 bases spanning the gap. Per germline, CDR1 MGHRA and CDR2 YSYEKL. The CDR3 DNA sequence: TGCGCCAGCAGCCAAGGGGCAGGGGAAGCCGGGGAGCTGTTTTTT. Translating it yields CASSQGAGEAGELFF.

The chain links TRBV9 to TRBJ1-1, with D perhaps TRBD1 (5 bases). The CDR3 is 15 amino acids. From germline, CDR1 is SGDLS and CDR2 YYNGEE. V lost 0 bases and J lost 4, with 13 bases in between. Written as DNA, the CDR3 is TGTGCCAGCAGCGTAGCGGGGGGACGGGTCACTGAAGCTTTCTTT. Translating gives CASSVAGGRVTEAFF. The variable domain in full, completed from reference TRBV9 and TRBJ1-1, reads DSGVTQTPKHLITATGQRVTLRCSPRSGDLSVYWYQQSLDQGLQFLIQYYNGEERAKGNILERFSAQQFPDLHSELNLSSLELGDSALYFCASSVAGGRVTEAFFGQGTRLTVV.

This chain joins TRBV5-4 and TRBJ2-1; D gene uncertain. V gave up 4 bases and J gave up 0 bases, with 14 bases separating them. The length of the CDR3 is 16 residues. Looked up from germline, CDR1 is SGHNT and CDR2 is YYREEE (reference sequence). The CDR3 DNA reads TGTGCCAGCAGCGCCGACTCTTTTGGCTCCTACAATGAGCAGTTCTTC. It codes for CASSADSFGSYNEQFF.

This clone was counted between two and nine times. The V call is TRBV18, the J call TRBJ1-1; 9 bases line up with TRBD1. Germline-derived CDR1 and CDR2 are KGHSH and LQKENI. Germline trimming cut 2 bases from V and 3 bases from J; bases unmatched to any gene: 13. This CDR3 contains 18 residues. Here the CDR3 reads CASSPIKGQGFSDTEAFF. The CDR3, as DNA: TGTGCCAGCTCACCAATCAAAGGACAGGGGTTTTCGGACACTGAAGCTTTCTTT.

The chain is built from TRBV28 and TRBJ1-6, with D possibly matching TRBD1 (6 bases). CDR3 length: 17 residues. The V end lost 2 bases, the J end lost 5 bases, and 16 bases lay between the germline ends. Germline V gene data show CDR1 as MDHEN and CDR2 as SYDVKM. The CDR3 DNA follows: TGTGCCAGCAGTTTAGGCCGGGGGGCATTAAATAATTCACCCCTCCACTTT. This translates into CASSLGRGALNNSPLHF.

V usage is TRBV10-3 and J usage is TRBJ2-1; D possibly corresponds to TRBD2 (7 bases). Trimming left V 3 bases short and J 4 bases short, with 13 bases between. Germline CDR1 and CDR2: ENHRY and SYGVKD. This CDR3 has 15 residues. CDR3 nucleotides: TGTGCCATCAGTGATTCGGCGGGGGCTTACAATGAGCAGTTCTTC. Amino acid sequence: CAISDSAGAYNEQFF.

This chain uses TRBV7-2 with TRBJ2-6; D gene unclear. Trimming took 3 bases from V and 0 from J, leaving 6 bases between them. The CDR3 loop spans 15 amino acids. Germline V gene data show CDR1 as SGHTA and CDR2 as FQGNSA. The CDR3 loop is CASSFRFSGANVLTF. For the CDR3, the DNA is TGTGCCAGCAGCTTTCGTTTCTCTGGGGCCAACGTCCTGACTTTC.

Here the CDR3 DNA reads TGTGCCTGGAGTGGTGGCCTTAGCAATCAGCCCCAGCATTTT. This translates into CAWSGGLSNQPQHF. V usage is TRBV30 and J usage is TRBJ1-5; the D is unclear. The CDR3 is 14 amino acids. The germline V and J ends were trimmed by 1 base and 0 bases, with 7 bases remaining between them. In germline, CDR1 is GTSNPN, CDR2 SVGIG (reference sequence).

This rearrangement joins TRBV18 to TRBJ2-7; 12 positions match TRBD2. The CDR3 spans 14 residues. Germline V gene data show CDR1 as KGHSH and CDR2 as LQKENI. J lost 3 bases, V lost 4 bases, and 1 base had no gene match. CDR3 amino acids: CASSRTSGIYEQYF. The CDR3 coding sequence is TGTGCCAGCTCACGGACTAGCGGGATCTACGAGCAGTACTTC.

V and J are TRBV6-5 and TRBJ1-5; 11 bases fit TRBD1. Germline V gene data show CDR1 as MNHEY and CDR2 as SVGAGI. There are 15 residues in the CDR3. J lost 6 bases, V lost 6 bases, and 7 bases had no gene match. This CDR3 reads CASSFGTGGGQPQHF. The CDR3 coding sequence is TGTGCCAGCAGCTTCGGGACAGGGGGAGGTCAGCCCCAGCATTTT.

The chain is built from TRBV5-1 and TRBJ1-4, with D possibly TRBD1 on 5 matching bases. The CDR3 runs to 13 residues. Germline CDR1 reads SGHRS; CDR2 reads YFSETQ. Trimming left V 4 bases short and J 4 bases short, with 8 bases between. CDR3 sequence (DNA): TGCGCCAGCAGCCACGGGGGTAATGAAAAACTGTTTTTT. Protein sequence: CASSHGGNEKLFF.

This chain links TRBV28 with TRBJ1-3; perhaps TRBD1 as D (5 bases). Germline CDR1 is MDHEN and CDR2 is SYDVKM. V shed 5 bases and J shed 1 base, with 15 bases lying between them. This CDR3 is 16 amino acids long. The CDR3 sequence: CASSPSAGGSGNTIYF. Here the CDR3 DNA reads TGTGCCAGCAGTCCCTCCGCCGGGGGTTCTGGAAACACCATATATTTT.

CDR3 loop: CATMSIGGVNTEAFF. The CDR3 region has the DNA TGTGCCACAATGAGTATAGGAGGGGTGAACACTGAAGCTTTCTTT. The rearrangement uses TRBV6-5 and TRBJ1-1; tentative D call: TRBD1 (5 bases). Germline values: CDR1 MNHEY, CDR2 SVGAGI. The V end lost 10 bases, the J end lost 0 bases, and 18 bases lay between the germline ends. The CDR3 extends over 15 amino acids.

This clone was seen a handful of times. The chain carries TRBV2 and TRBJ2-7; TRBD2 aligns across 10 bases. The CDR3 runs 17 residues. CDR1 SNHLY and CDR2 FYNNEI come from the germline V gene. After removal of 3 bases from V and 0 bases from J, the junction contained 8 bases not matched to a gene. CDR3 bases: TGTGCCAGCAGTGATGGTCTAGCGGGGGTGAGCTCCTACGAGCAGTACTTC. Translated, it gives CASSDGLAGVSSYEQYF.

J is TRBJ2-3 and V is TRBV3-1 (or the pseudogene TRBV3-2), with 8 nucleotides matching TRBD2. After removal of 1 base from V and 0 bases from J, the junction contained 3 bases not matched to a gene. This CDR3 contains 16 residues. The V gene's germline CDR1 is LGHDT and CDR2 YNNKEL (reference sequence). For the CDR3, the DNA is TGTGCCAGCAGCCAAGTAGGCGGGGGGAGCACAGATACGCAGTATTTT. Translation gives CASSQVGGGSTDTQYF.

The chain carries TRBV9 and TRBJ2-5; TRBD2 matches at 9 bases. The CDR3 has 15 residues. V was pared by 6 bases and J by 0 bases, with 6 bases of the junction left unmatched. The germline V gene has CDR1 SGDLS and CDR2 YYNGEE. The CDR3 nucleotides read TGTGCCAGCACCCTAGCGGGGAACCACCAAGAGACCCAGTACTTC. This gives the protein CASTLAGNHQETQYF.

The V and J genes are TRBV7-2 and TRBJ1-3; D perhaps matches TRBD1 (5 bases). CDR3 size: 17 residues. V dropped 5 bases and J dropped 0 bases, with 17 bases sitting between them. Germline V CDR1 and CDR2: SGHTA, FQGNSA. CDR3 DNA sequence: TGTGCCAGCAGCCGCTCGGGGGGACCCATCTCTGGAAACACCATATATTTT. Its translation: CASSRSGGPISGNTIYF.

A remark on this clone: This sample also contains other DNA sequences that code for the same CDR3. This rearrangement joins TRBV20-1 to TRBJ2-5; D may be TRBD2 (5 bases). Germline V gene lookup returns CDR1 DFQATT and CDR2 SNEGSKA (reference sequence). The CDR3 covers 11 residues. Trimming stripped 3 bases from V and 5 bases from J, with 7 bases between. CDR3 in amino acids: CSASSGETQYF. The CDR3 DNA is TGCAGTGCTAGTTCGGGGGAGACCCAGTACTTC.

Here the CDR3 reads CASSLYGTGGRELFF. CDR3 coding DNA: TGTGCCAGCAGTTTGTACGGGACAGGGGGCCGGGAGCTGTTTTTT. The chain carries TRBV6-5 and TRBJ2-2, with 12 nucleotides matching TRBD1. Trimming at V came to 4 bases and at J to 9 bases, leaving 6 bases not matched to a gene. The germline gives CDR1 MNHEY, CDR2 SVGAGI. This CDR3 spans 15 amino acids.

This clone is a singleton in its sample. The chain recombines TRBV2 with TRBJ1-2; the D is unclear. Between the trimmed V and J ends, which lost 0 bases and 4 bases, there was a span of 9 bases. The germline V gene encodes CDR1 SNHLY and CDR2 FYNNEI. The CDR3 is 14 residues long. The CDR3 coding sequence is TGTGCCAGCAGTGAAGCGGGCAGAACCTATGGCTACACCTTC. Residues: CASSEAGRTYGYTF.

The V call is TRBV3-1 (or the pseudogene TRBV3-2), the J call TRBJ2-1; 10 nucleotides agree with TRBD1. Trimming cost V 0 bases and J 4 bases; bases outside gene matches: 0. CDR3 length: 15 residues. Germline V CDR1 and CDR2: LGHDT, YNNKEL (reference sequence). CDR3 DNA sequence: TGTGCCAGCAGCCAAGAGGGACAGGGGTACAATGAGCAGTTCTTC. Residues: CASSQEGQGYNEQFF.

This chain uses TRBV7-2 with TRBJ2-3, with 8 positions matching TRBD2. J lost 6 bases, V lost 1 base, and 6 bases had no gene match. Per germline, CDR1 SGHTA and CDR2 FQGNSA. The CDR3 is 15 amino acids. CDR3 coding DNA: TGTGCCAGCAGCTTAGAGGCGGGGGGCCCCGATACGCAGTATTTT. Its protein is CASSLEAGGPDTQYF.

A word on this clone: In the same sample, other DNA sequences code for this CDR3. The gene calls are TRBV29-1 and TRBJ2-1, with 8 nucleotides matching TRBD1. CDR3 size: 12 residues. The junction had 3 bases not matched to a gene; V was cut back by 7 bases and J by 4 bases. Germline-derived CDR1 and CDR2 are SQVTM and ANQGSEA. CDR3 DNA sequence: TGCAGCGCTCGGACAGGGTACAATGAGCAGTTCTTC. Amino acids: CSARTGYNEQFF.

This chain links TRBV24-1 with TRBJ1-5; D gene uncertain. CDR1 KGHDR and CDR2 SFDVKD come from the germline V gene. This CDR3 contains 14 residues. Between the trimmed V and J ends, which lost 3 bases and 0 bases, there was a span of 5 bases. This CDR3 reads CATSDVYSNQPQHF. CDR3 bases: TGTGCCACCAGTGATGTCTATAGCAATCAGCCCCAGCATTTT.